A single sample is the source of the 10 T cell receptor beta chains below, sequenced in a study of breast tumors, draining lymph nodes, adjacent tissues. Samples came from axillary lymph nodes draining the breast cancer. TCRdb ran MiXCR on the multiplex PCR reads and lists one entry per CDR3 protein. The sample has around 140,000 distinct CDR3 sequences; 20% to 25% are singletons. Sequencing was performed on axillary lymph node tissue. All receptors come from a female donor with breast cancer. Some clones in this sample may be carry-over from other donors' samples.

This clonotype was recorded at least ten times. This rearrangement joins TRBV24-1 to TRBJ2-7; D gene ambiguous. V was trimmed by 4 bases and J by 9 bases, leaving 9 bases between them. Looked up from germline, CDR1 is KGHDR and CDR2 is SFDVKD. This CDR3 contains 11 residues. The DNA for the CDR3 is TGTGCCACCAGTGACCAGGTGATGCAGTACTTC. Amino acids: CATSDQVMQYF.

This clonotype has a single count. This could be a read error, since a much larger clone is one nucleotide away. This chain joins TRBV5-5 and TRBJ2-1, with D tentatively TRBD1 or TRBD2 (5 bases each). The CDR3 contains 14 residues. Trimming shortened V by 1 base and J by 7 bases, and 12 bases separated the two germline ends. Germline V gene lookup returns CDR1 SGHKS and CDR2 YYEKEE (reference sequence). The CDR3 region has the DNA TGTGCCAGCAGCTTGAGTTCTGGGGGTAATGAGCAGTTCTTC. Translating it yields CASSLSSGGNEQFF.

The chain uses TRBV6-2 or TRBV6-3 and TRBJ2-7, with 10 nucleotides matching TRBD2. The trim removed 4 bases at V and 2 bases at J, leaving 2 bases unmatched. This CDR3 has 14 residues. Germline-derived CDR1 and CDR2 are MNHEY and SVGEGT. CDR3 protein: CASSSSGGTYEQYF. DNA for the CDR3: TGTGCCAGCAGTTCTAGCGGGGGCACCTACGAGCAGTACTTC.

At least ten counts were recorded for this clonotype. The genes are TRBV12-3 or TRBV12-4 and TRBJ1-5, with 7 positions matching TRBD1. The CDR3 length is 15 residues. The trim removed 7 bases at V and 3 bases at J, leaving 9 bases unmatched. CDR3 coding DNA: TGTGCCAGCACCTTATCGACAGGGCCCAATCAGCCCCAGCATTTT. Translated: CASTLSTGPNQPQHF.

This clonotype was observed many times. The rearrangement uses TRBV5-6 and TRBJ2-3; 12 nucleotides align to TRBD2. The germline gives CDR1 SGHDT, CDR2 YYEEEE. V shed 3 bases, J shed 4 bases, and the junction held 0 bases outside the gene matches. There are 14 residues in the CDR3. The CDR3 DNA reads as TGTGCCAGCAGCTCTAGCGGGAGGGCAGATACGCAGTATTTT. It specifies CASSSSGRADTQYF.

Details on this clonotype: Possible read error: a much larger clone is one base away. This sequence joins TRBV4-1 and TRBJ2-5; either TRBD1 or TRBD2 may fit D (6 bases each). The CDR3 totals 16 residues. Germline assignment: CDR1 MGHRA and CDR2 YSYEKL. CDR3 amino acids: CASSQRTGRPQEAQYF. The CDR3 DNA reads TGCGCCAGCAGCCAAAGAACAGGGAGGCCACAAGAGGCCCAGTACTTC.

In the case of this clonotype: This CDR3 fails to terminate in the conserved phenylalanine or tryptophan, so it likely reflects a read error. This chain connects TRBV3-1 to TRBJ2-6; maybe TRBD1 (6 bases). Germline lookup yields CDR1 LGHDT and CDR2 YNNKEL (reference sequence). V lost 5 bases and J lost 1, with 12 bases in between. This CDR3 comprises 16 residues. As DNA, the CDR3 is TGTGCCAGCAGCGAGAGAGGGGGATCTGGGGCCAACGTCCTGACTCTC. Residues: CASSERGGSGANVLTL.

On this clonotype itself: This may be a read error: a much more frequent sequence differs by one nucleotide. The CDR3 carries no conserved terminal phenylalanine or tryptophan, so it likely arises from a read error. This chain uses TRBV11-2 with TRBJ2-1; 8 bases are a match to TRBD2. CDR3 length: 15 residues. Germline-derived CDR1 and CDR2 are SGHAT and FQNNGV. The ends lost 7 bases at V and 7 bases at J; junction bases unmatched: 12. In DNA form, the CDR3 reads TGTGCCAGCACGCGAGGGCTAGCGGGCTATAATGAGCAGTTCCTC. Translating gives CASTRGLAGYNEQFL.

In its sample, this clonotype was seen a few times. J is TRBJ1-3 and V is TRBV3-1; TRBD1 might be the D (6 bases). CDR1 is LGHDT and CDR2 is YNNKEL in the germline V gene (reference sequence). Trimming stripped 1 base from V and 2 bases from J, with 9 bases between. This CDR3 is built from 15 residues. The CDR3 loop reads CASSQGSGAGNTIYF. The CDR3 DNA sequence: TGTGCCAGCAGCCAAGGCTCAGGGGCTGGAAACACCATATATTTT.

This clonotype was seen ten or more times. V gene TRBV6-5 combines with J gene TRBJ2-7, with 7 bases that match TRBD2. Losses at the gene ends were 5 bases for V and 2 bases for J; bases not matched to a gene: 12. The CDR3 consists of 16 residues. Germline CDR1 MNHEY, CDR2 SVGAGI. DNA of the CDR3: TGTGCCAGCAGTGCTAGCGGCTTGCCTGCTCCCTACGAGCAGTACTTC. It yields the protein CASSASGLPAPYEQYF.